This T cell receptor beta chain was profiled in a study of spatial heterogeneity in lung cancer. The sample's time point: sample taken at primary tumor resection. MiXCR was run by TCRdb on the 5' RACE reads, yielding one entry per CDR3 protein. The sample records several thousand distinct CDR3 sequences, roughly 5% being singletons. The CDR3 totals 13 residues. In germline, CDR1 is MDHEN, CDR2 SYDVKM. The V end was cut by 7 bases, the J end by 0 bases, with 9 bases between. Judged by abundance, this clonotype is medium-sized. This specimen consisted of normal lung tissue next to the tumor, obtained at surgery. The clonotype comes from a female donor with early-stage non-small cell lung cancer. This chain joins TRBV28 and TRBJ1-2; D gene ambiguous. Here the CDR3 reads CASKLSANYGYTF. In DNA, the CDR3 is TGTGCCAGCAAACTTTCAGCTAACTATGGCTACACCTTC.